A single sample is the source of the 6 T cell receptor beta chains below, sequenced in a study of coeliac disease. No antigens are known for them. Study results and limitations: Active celiac intraepithelial and lamina propria samples had lower TRB and TRG clonality than control samples.

Profiling relied on immunoSEQ multiplex PCR, and the TCRdb table lists in-frame clones only, not all of them. This sample has 3,000 to 4,000 clones, with roughly 68% found just once. Sequenced: intraepithelial lymphocytes from the gut. Receptor source: a woman aged 55-75 years with active celiac disease.

The chain uses TRBV20-1 and TRBJ2-1; D remains unclear. The germline gives CDR1 DFQATT, CDR2 SNEGSKA (reference sequence). This CDR3 contains 11 residues. For the CDR3, the DNA is TGCAGCGCCAGGATCTACAATGAGCAGTTCTTC. Translation: CSARIYNEQFF.

This chain joins TRBV7-9 and TRBJ2-2, with TRBD1 as a possible D gene (6 bases). With 1 base removed from V and 2 bases from J, the gap between germline ends came to 8 bases. The CDR3 sequence is 15 residues long. Germline CDR1 is SEHNR and CDR2 is FQNEAQ (reference sequence). DNA for the CDR3: TGTGCCAGCAGCTTAGACAGGGCAAACACCGGGGAGCTGTTTTTT. Translating it yields CASSLDRANTGELFF.

This clone has just one count. The chain joins TRBV18 to TRBJ1-6, with TRBD1 as a possible D gene (5 bases). Trimming pared 2 bases from V and 6 bases from J, leaving 14 bases between. Germline CDR1 reads KGHSH; CDR2 reads LQKENI. This CDR3 spans 16 amino acids. The CDR3 nucleotides read TGTGCCAGCTCACCAAGGCAGGGAAAGAGTAATTCACCCCTCCACTTT. Its protein product is CASSPRQGKSNSPLHF.

V gene TRBV28 combines with J gene TRBJ2-7, with TRBD2 matching 8 bases. Trimming took 7 bases from V and 4 from J; bases not matched to a gene: 6. Germline V gene data show CDR1 as MDHEN and CDR2 as SYDVKM. CDR3 length equals 13 residues. CDR3 residues: CASNPGGGYEQYF. The CDR3 DNA follows: TGTGCCAGCAATCCCGGGGGGGGTTACGAGCAGTACTTC.

The V gene is TRBV30, the J gene TRBJ2-1, with TRBD1 identical over 10 bases. V shed 4 bases, J shed 5 bases, and the junction held 8 bases outside the gene matches. CDR1 and CDR2 (germline): GTSNPN, SVGIG (reference sequence). The CDR3 sequence is 15 residues long. The CDR3 DNA is TGTGCCTGGAAGTTCAGGGACAGGGGCCACAATGAGCAGTTCTTC. Its protein is CAWKFRDRGHNEQFF.

This clone is categorized as large. The J gene is TRBJ2-7, the V gene TRBV7-9; 8 bases are shared with TRBD1. This CDR3 comprises 14 residues. Germline V gives CDR1 SEHNR, CDR2 FQNEAQ (reference sequence). J gave up 1 base and V 6 bases, and 5 bases lay outside the gene matches. The CDR3 bases are TGTGCCAGCAGAGATGGACAGGGATCCTACGAGCAGTACTTC. Translation gives CASRDGQGSYEQYF.